The rows below give T cell receptor beta chains drawn from one sample of a study of T cell changes during pregnancy in multiple sclerosis. Profiling relied on immunoSEQ multiplex PCR, and the TCRdb table lists in-frame clones only, not all of them. In the table there are around 39,000 clones, roughly 85% of which are singletons. The sample consisted of CD4+ T cells from peripheral blood mononuclear cells, taken before pregnancy. These receptors were collected from a female donor with multiple sclerosis, enrolled in a pregnancy study. CDR3s include the opening cysteine and the closing phenylalanine or tryptophan. A D gene is named only where the DNA matches it firmly. Clone size is not always given. Where it is, it says once, few, many or a class for expanded clones.

J	V	length	D	size	CDR3	DNA
TRBJ1-5	TRBV28	16	TRBD1	.	CASRVPGTVGPQPQHF	TGTGCCAGCAGAGTCCCCGGGACAGTAGGGCCCCAGCCCCAGCATTTT
TRBJ2-7	TRBV6-1	13	.	.	CASSENGQYEQYF	TGTGCCAGCAGTGAAAACGGACAGTACGAGCAGTACTTC
TRBJ1-3	TRBV29-1	14	TRBD1	.	CSVEEGTAGNTIYF	TGCAGCGTTGAAGAGGGGACAGCCGGAAACACCATATATTTT
TRBJ1-2	TRBV5-1	13	.	.	CASSLGRVDGYTF	TGCGCCAGCAGCTTAGGCAGGGTTGACGGCTACACCTTC
TRBJ2-7	TRBV29-1	11	TRBD1	.	CSGGTGGKQYF	TGCAGCGGGGGGACAGGGGGAAAGCAGTACTTC
TRBJ2-7	TRBV2	15	.	.	CASKPLGLKGYEQYF	TGTGCCAGCAAGCCGCTGGGGCTAAAAGGCTACGAGCAGTACTTC
TRBJ2-1	TRBV5-4	17	.	.	CASSSQVAGLAYNEQFF	TGTGCCAGCAGCTCCCAGGTGGCGGGATTGGCCTACAATGAGCAGTTCTTC
TRBJ2-7	TRBV28	14	TRBD2	once	CASSLAGGSYEQYF	TGTGCCAGCAGTTTAGCGGGAGGCAGCTACGAGCAGTACTTC
TRBJ2-7	TRBV7-9	15	TRBD2	.	CASSLERGGSNEQYF	TGTGCCAGCAGCTTAGAGCGGGGAGGGTCCAACGAGCAGTACTTC
TRBJ2-5	TRBV7-7	13	.	.	CASSLGRQETQYF	TGTGCTAGCAGCTTGGGCAGACAAGAGACCCAGTACTTC
TRBJ1-3	TRBV6-1	17	.	.	CASSEALIGVSGNTIYF	TGTGCCAGCAGTGAAGCGCTGATAGGGGTCTCTGGAAACACCATATATTTT
TRBJ2-1	TRBV30	13	TRBD2	.	CAWSPTSSGSSFF	TGTGCCTGGAGTCCGACAAGTAGCGGGAGTTCGTTCTTC